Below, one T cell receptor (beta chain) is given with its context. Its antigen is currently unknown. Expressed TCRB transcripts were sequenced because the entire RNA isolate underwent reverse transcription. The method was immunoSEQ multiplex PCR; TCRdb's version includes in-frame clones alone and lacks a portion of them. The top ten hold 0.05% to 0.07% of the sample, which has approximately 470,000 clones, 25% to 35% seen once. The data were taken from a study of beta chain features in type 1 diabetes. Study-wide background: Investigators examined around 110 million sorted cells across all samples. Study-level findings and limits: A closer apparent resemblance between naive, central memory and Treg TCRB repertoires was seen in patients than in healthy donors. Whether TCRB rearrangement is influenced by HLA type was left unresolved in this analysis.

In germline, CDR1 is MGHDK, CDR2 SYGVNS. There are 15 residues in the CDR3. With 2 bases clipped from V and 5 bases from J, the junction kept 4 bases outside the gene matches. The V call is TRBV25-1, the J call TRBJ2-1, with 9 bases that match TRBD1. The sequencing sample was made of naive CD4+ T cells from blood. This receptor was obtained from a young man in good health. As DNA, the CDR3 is TGTGCCAGCAGTGAACAGGGACAGGGAAACAATGAGCAGTTCTTC. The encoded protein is CASSEQGQGNNEQFF. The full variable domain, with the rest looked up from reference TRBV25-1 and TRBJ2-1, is EADIYQTPRYLVIGTGKKITLECSQTMGHDKMYWYQQDPGMELHLIHYSYGVNSTEKGDLSSESTVSRIRTEHFPLTLESARPSHTSQYLCASSEQGQGNNEQFFGPGTRLTVL.